The rows below give T cell receptor beta chains drawn from one sample of a study of breast tumors, draining lymph nodes, adjacent tissues. Using its own MiXCR run on the multiplex PCR reads, TCRdb lists one record per CDR3 protein. The table includes more than 200,000 distinct CDR3 sequences, about 30% detected once. The sample taken for sequencing was axillary lymph node tissue. Receptors originate from a female donor with breast cancer. Some clones in this sample may be carry-over from other donors' samples. The CDR3 runs from the conserved cysteine through the conserved F or W. The order of the fields is clone size, J gene, D gene, V gene, CDR3 protein, CDR3 DNA. D genes are given only for firm matches. The listing skips clone size in some rows; elsewhere it reads once, few, many or a size class.

. | TRBJ2-2 | TRBD2 | TRBV5-5 | CASSRVGGNTGELSW | TGTGCCAGCAGCCGAGTGGGAGGGAACACCGGGGAGCTGTCTTGG
. | TRBJ1-2 | . | TRBV7-9 | CASSLQGNYGYTF | TGTGCCAGCAGCTTACAGGGGAACTATGGCTACACCTTC
many | TRBJ1-5 | . | TRBV15 | CATSRDIGGNQPQHF | TGTGCCACCAGCAGAGACATTGGGGGGAATCAGCCCCAGCATTTT
many | TRBJ2-7 | . | TRBV7-9 | CASSLETALRREQYF | TGTGCCAGCAGCTTAGAGACAGCCCTCCGGCGGGAGCAGTACTTC
. | TRBJ2-1 | TRBD2 | TRBV10-3 | CAISAGTSGYNEQFF | TGTGCCATCAGTGCTGGGACTAGCGGGTACAATGAGCAGTTCTTC
many | TRBJ2-7 | . | TRBV15 | CATSRGNLDEQYF | TGTGCCACCAGCAGAGGGAACCTCGACGAGCAGTACTTC
. | TRBJ1-6 | . | TRBV14 | CVSSGAGRYSPLPF | TGTGTCAGCAGCGGGGCAGGAAGGTATTCACCCCTCCCCTTT
many | TRBJ1-5 | . | TRBV24-1 | CATSDSRGAEQPQHF | TGTGCCACCAGTGATTCTCGGGGGGCTGAACAGCCCCAGCATTTT
. | TRBJ1-1 | TRBD1 | TRBV20-1 | CSAPRTGRAEAFF | TGCAGTGCCCCCCGGACAGGGAGGGCTGAAGCTTTCTTT
. | TRBJ2-1 | . | TRBV27 | CASRDLYNEQFF | TGTGCCAGCAGGGACTTGTACAATGAGCAGTTCTTC